This T cell receptor (beta chain) was identified during a study of T cells in Graves' hyperthyroidism and ophthalmopathy. Together with thyroid ultrasound, orbital computed tomography, serum thyroxine and TRAb, clinical symptoms were used for diagnoses. Amplification of TCR beta CDR3 regions used RNA as the template. TCR CDR3 underwent first-round RT-PCR with the HTBI primer set. Each CDR3 protein is one row after TCRdb ran MiXCR on the multiplex PCR reads. Seen here are around 800,000 distinct CDR3 sequences, 35% to 45% observed once, and the top ten hold 7% to 10%. The receptor was isolated from a young man with Graves' hyperthyroidism. The sample was blood.

The CDR3 coding sequence is TGTGCCAGCAGCTTACCGGGACAGGGATTAATGAACACTGAAGCTTTCTTT. It is translated as CASSLPGQGLMNTEAFF. The V and J genes are TRBV7-9 and TRBJ1-1; 9 positions match TRBD1. With V trimmed by 2 bases and J by 0 bases, 7 bases remained unmatched. This CDR3 has 17 amino acids. CDR1 is SEHNR and CDR2 is FQNEAQ in the germline V gene (reference sequence). The full variable domain, completed using reference TRBV7-9 and TRBJ1-1, is DTGVSQNPRHKITKRGQNVTFRCDPISEHNRLYWYRQTLGQGPEFLTYFQNEAQLEKSRLLSDRFSAERPKGSFSTLEIQRTEQGDSAMYLCASSLPGQGLMNTEAFFGQGTRLTVV.